These T cell receptor beta chains were read from a single sample in a study of cytomegalovirus exposure and HLA in healthy donors. TCRdb's table, derived via immunoSEQ multiplex PCR, lists solely in-frame clones and lacks some. This sample carries 180,000 or so clones, 55% to 75% of them seen once, and the ten largest clones take about 2.5%. Sequencing was carried out using PBMCs. All receptors come from a human donor in good health. Both conserved end residues are part of each CDR3. A D gene is named only where the DNA matches it firmly. Clone size is given for some rows only: seen once, a few or many times, or a class if the clone is expanded.

. | 15 | TRBD1 | TRBJ1-6 | TRBV2 | CASSADRASNSPLHF | TGTGCCAGCAGCGCCGACAGGGCTTCCAATTCACCCCTCCACTTT
. | 15 | . | TRBJ2-2 | TRBV19 | CASSPTGSGTGELFF | TGTGCCAGTAGTCCCACAGGGTCGGGCACCGGGGAGCTGTTTTTT
. | 13 | . | TRBJ2-1 | TRBV11-3 | CASSLSGSNEQFF | TGTGCCAGCAGCTTGTCTGGCTCCAATGAGCAGTTCTTC
few | 15 | TRBD2 | TRBJ2-5 | TRBV9 | CASSVAGGTQETQYF | TGTGCCAGCAGCGTAGCCGGGGGGACCCAAGAGACCCAGTACTTC
few | 14 | . | TRBJ1-6 | TRBV7-3 | CASSLSQGNSPLHF | TGTGCCAGCAGCTTAAGCCAGGGGAATTCACCCCTCCACTTT
. | 16 | . | TRBJ1-6 | TRBV23-1 | CASSQWVADDNSPLHF | TGCGCCAGCAGTCAATGGGTAGCGGATGACAATTCACCCCTCCACTTT
. | 14 | . | TRBJ1-1 | TRBV7-8 | CASSLDRVNTEAFF | TGTGCCAGCAGCTTAGACAGGGTTAACACTGAAGCTTTCTTT
few | 14 | . | TRBJ1-6 | TRBV5-8 | CASSLAVRGSPLHF | TGTGCCAGCAGCTTGGCCGTACGGGGGTCACCCCTCCACTTT
. | 13 | . | TRBJ2-5 | TRBV12-5 | CASGSLGGETQYF | TGTGCTAGTGGTTCCCTCGGAGGGGAGACCCAGTACTTC
. | 15 | TRBD1 | TRBJ1-6 | TRBV30 | CAWSRAGQRNSPLHF | TGTGCCTGGAGTCGGGCGGGACAGAGGAATTCACCCCTCCACTTT
once | 15 | TRBD1 | TRBJ2-2 | TRBV5-1 | CASSGQGSHTGELFF | TGCGCCAGCTCCGGACAGGGGTCGCACACCGGGGAGCTGTTTTTT
. | 13 | . | TRBJ1-2 | TRBV5-5 | CASSLALGGGYTF | TGTGCCAGCAGCTTGGCCCTGGGGGGTGGCTACACCTTC
few | 13 | . | TRBJ1-1 | TRBV7-8 | CASSLVLNTEAFF | TGTGCCAGCAGCTTAGTCTTGAACACTGAAGCTTTCTTT
. | 10 | . | TRBJ1-3 | TRBV30 | CAFRGNTIYF | TGTGCCTTCAGGGGAAACACCATATATTTT
. | 14 | TRBD1 | TRBJ1-1 | TRBV7-9 | CSSSLNRDSTEAFF | TGTTCCAGCAGCTTAAACCGGGACAGCACTGAAGCTTTCTTT
. | 16 | TRBD2 | TRBJ2-1 | TRBV5-1 | CASSLEGLAGGYEQFF | TGCGCCAGCAGCTTGGAGGGACTAGCGGGGGGCTATGAGCAGTTCTTC
few | 14 | . | TRBJ1-3 | TRBV9 | CASSALSSGNTIYF | TGTGCCAGCAGTGCTCTGAGCTCTGGAAACACCATATATTTT
. | 11 | . | TRBJ1-1 | TRBV29-1 | CSVGRNTEAFF | TGCAGCGTTGGCAGGAACACTGAAGCTTTCTTT
. | 15 | TRBD1 | TRBJ1-5 | TRBV18 | CASSLGQGRMEPQHF | TGTGCCAGCTCACTCGGACAGGGAAGAATGGAGCCCCAGCATTTT
once | 15 | TRBD1 | TRBJ1-4 | TRBV6-5 | CASSFRGTTNEKLFF | TGTGCCAGCAGTTTCAGGGGGACGACTAATGAAAAACTGTTTTTT
. | 17 | . | TRBJ2-7 | TRBV13 | CASSLGTIYGSSYEQYF | TGTGCCAGCAGCTTAGGGACAATATATGGATCCTCCTACGAGCAGTACTTC
few | 16 | . | TRBJ2-6 | TRBV6-1 | CASSERPHSGANVLTF | TGTGCCAGCAGTGAGAGGCCGCACTCTGGGGCCAACGTCCTGACTTTC
. | 13 | . | TRBJ1-1 | TRBV19 | CASSIGGVTEAFF | TGTGCCAGTAGTATTGGCGGGGTTACTGAAGCTTTCTTT
once | 15 | TRBD1 | TRBJ1-6 | TRBV7-2 | CASSLEGGTYSPLHF | TGTGCCAGCAGCTTAGAAGGGGGCACGTATTCACCCCTCCACTTT
. | 9 | . | TRBJ2-7 | TRBV9 | CARDYEQYF | TGTGCCAGAGACTACGAGCAGTACTTC
few | 14 | . | TRBJ1-2 | TRBV6-5 | CASSYGQDWYGYTF | TGTGCCAGCAGTTACGGGCAGGATTGGTATGGCTACACCTTC
. | 14 | TRBD1 | TRBJ1-2 | TRBV11-2 | CASSQGQGMGGYTF | TGTGCCAGCAGCCAAGGACAGGGGATGGGAGGCTACACCTTC
. | 15 | TRBD1 | TRBJ2-2 | TRBV11-3 | CASSSHRGHTGELFF | TGTGCCAGCAGCTCCCACAGGGGGCACACCGGGGAGCTGTTTTTT
. | 16 | . | TRBJ1-5 | TRBV6-1 | CASSESAGAGNQPQHF | TGTGCCAGCAGTGAATCTGCTGGGGCCGGCAATCAGCCCCAGCATTTT
. | 16 | TRBD1 | TRBJ2-2 | TRBV5-1 | CASSPGTGENTGELFF | TGCGCCAGCAGCCCAGGGACAGGGGAGAACACCGGGGAGCTGTTTTTT
. | 15 | TRBD1 | TRBJ1-1 | TRBV5-1 | CASSLARTGETEAFF | TGCGCCAGCAGCTTGGCCCGGACAGGGGAGACTGAAGCTTTCTTT
. | 16 | TRBD2 | TRBJ2-2 | TRBV29-1 | CSSPGASGGGVGELFF | TGCAGCTCCCCAGGGGCTAGCGGGGGTGGTGTCGGGGAGCTGTTTTTT
once | 15 | . | TRBJ1-2 | TRBV5-4 | CASSPDGQLGYGYTF | TGTGCCAGCAGCCCAGACGGTCAACTCGGGTATGGCTACACCTTC
. | 13 | . | TRBJ1-2 | TRBV7-2 | CASSLDRKYGYTF | TGTGCCAGCAGCTTAGACAGAAAGTATGGCTACACCTTC
few | 13 | . | TRBJ1-1 | TRBV19 | CASSRDRNTEAFF | TGTGCCAGTAGTAGAGACAGGAACACTGAAGCTTTCTTT
once | 16 | . | TRBJ1-3 | TRBV7-9 | CASIRGSYISGNTIYF | TGTGCCAGCATTCGGGGGAGCTATATCTCTGGAAACACCATATATTTT
. | 16 | TRBD1 | TRBJ1-3 | TRBV9 | CASSVDPTGVGNTIYF | TGTGCCAGCAGCGTAGACCCCACAGGGGTGGGAAACACCATATATTTT
. | 14 | . | TRBJ1-5 | TRBV18 | CASSGQGSNQPQHF | TGTGCCAGCTCGGGGCAGGGTAGCAATCAGCCCCAGCATTTT
. | 15 | TRBD1 | TRBJ2-1 | TRBV11-3 | CASSPRTGSYNEQFF | TGTGCCAGCAGCCCGCGGACAGGCTCCTACAATGAGCAGTTCTTC
few | 12 | . | TRBJ1-1 | TRBV6-5 | CASSPGRPEAFF | TGTGCCAGCAGTCCGGGGAGGCCTGAAGCTTTCTTT
. | 15 | . | TRBJ2-7 | TRBV27 | CASSLPGSRIYEQYF | TGTGCCAGCAGTTTACCAGGGTCGCGGATCTACGAGCAGTACTTC
. | 17 | . | TRBJ1-3 | TRBV9 | CASSETSQLPPGNTIYF | TGTGCCAGCAGCGAAACCAGTCAGTTACCCCCTGGAAACACCATATATTTT
. | 15 | TRBD1 | TRBJ2-2 | TRBV6-6 | CASSYARGWTGELFF | TGTGCCAGCAGTTATGCCAGGGGGTGGACCGGGGAGCTGTTTTTT
. | 14 | . | TRBJ2-2 | TRBV7-2 | CASSLPPNTGELFF | TGTGCCAGCAGCCTACCCCCGAACACCGGGGAGCTGTTTTTT
. | 15 | TRBD1 | TRBJ2-1 | TRBV9 | CASSAPGQSYNEQFF | TGTGCCAGCAGCGCCCCGGGACAGTCATACAATGAGCAGTTCTTC
. | 12 | . | TRBJ1-2 | TRBV7-2 | CASSPRRYGYTF | TGTGCCAGCAGCCCGCGTCGCTATGGCTACACCTTC
. | 15 | . | TRBJ1-1 | TRBV11-2 | CASSPHLRGNTEAFF | TGTGCCAGCAGCCCTCACCTTCGGGGGAACACTGAAGCTTTCTTT
few | 13 | . | TRBJ1-5 | TRBV19 | CASTGTPDQPQHF | TGTGCCAGCACCGGGACACCCGATCAGCCCCAGCATTTT
few | 16 | TRBD2 | TRBJ2-7 | TRBV5-1 | CASSPSRGGRSYEQYF | TGCGCCAGCAGCCCTAGCCGCGGGGGGAGGAGCTACGAGCAGTACTTC
few | 13 | . | TRBJ1-1 | TRBV9 | CASSVRGNTEAFF | TGTGCCAGCAGCGTACGGGGGAACACTGAAGCTTTCTTT
. | 15 | . | TRBJ2-7 | TRBV4-3 | CASSQDQGFSYEQYF | TGCGCCAGCAGCCAAGATCAGGGTTTCTCCTACGAGCAGTACTTC
. | 15 | . | TRBJ1-5 | TRBV27 | CASSQQDGEDQPQHF | TGTGCCAGCAGCCAACAGGACGGGGAGGATCAGCCCCAGCATTTT